This T cell receptor (delta chain) is drawn from a study of γδ T cells in repeated Plasmodium falciparum infection. As for the study in general: Each infection was followed by sampling at 21 days, plus baseline and some pre-infection draws.

With CATT, TCRdb re-called clones from the multiplex PCR reads. In the table there are 85,000 to 90,000 delta-chain clones, more than 1.4% of which are singletons. The sample holds many counts of this clone. Vgamma9/Vdelta2+ and Vdelta2-negative gammadelta T cells were flow-sorted from PBMC for bulk sequencing. The V gene's germline CDR1 is TSWWSYY and CDR2 QGS. This CDR3 is built from 16 residues. Trimming shortened V by 0 bases and J by 3 bases, and 14 bases separated the two germline ends. This clonotype was sampled from a pool of human donors (malaria-infected and uninfected, not separated). The material sequenced was gamma-delta T cells from blood. The chain uses TRDV1 and TRDJ1, with D hard to call. In DNA form, the CDR3 reads TGTGCTCTTGGGGAACTCTGTCCCTCCGGACCCGATAAACTCATCTTT. Translated: CALGELCPSGPDKLIF.